This paragraph covers one T cell receptor (beta chain) sequence. Its antigen is unidentified. The CDR3 is made up of 14 amino acids. V was trimmed by 1 base and J by 2 bases, leaving 9 bases between them. Germline CDR1 and CDR2: MDHEN and SYDVKM. The time point denotes: late sampling 161 to 241 days after vaccination in a few convalescent patients. Treatment defined: roughly 10-day PBMC culture with coronavirus spike peptide pools or control peptides (ViraFEST assay). Expanded clonotypes were found by TCR sequencing after peptide-pool stimulation (ViraFEST). The positive PCR dates, which preceded the US Alpha, Beta and Delta variants, fell between March and December 2020. The Oncomine TCR Beta short-read assay generated sequence data from the DNA of cultured CD4+ T cells. Each CDR3 protein gets one entry after TCRdb re-called the PCR reads with MiXCR. Altogether over 20,000 distinct CDR3 sequences are present, around 33% being singletons, with the ten largest covering 2% to 3%.

These data belong to a study of vaccination and CD4 T cells after COVID-19. Overall study context: The peptides that stimulated the cells were overlapping spike peptides from SARS-CoV-2, HCoV-NL63, HCoV-OC43 and HCoV-229E.

Study-wide results and caveats: Recorded median SARS-CoV-2-reactive clonotype numbers increased from approximately 21 to 38 without reaching significance.

The input for sequencing was CD4+ T cells from blood, cultured in vitro, taken about 7 months after SARS-CoV-2 vaccination. This receptor was obtained from a human donor who had recovered from COVID-19. The J gene is TRBJ2-7, the V gene TRBV28; D is unresolved. CDR3 amino acids: CASSLSVLPYEQYF. CDR3 coding DNA: TGTGCCAGCAGTTTATCAGTATTACCCTACGAGCAGTACTTC.